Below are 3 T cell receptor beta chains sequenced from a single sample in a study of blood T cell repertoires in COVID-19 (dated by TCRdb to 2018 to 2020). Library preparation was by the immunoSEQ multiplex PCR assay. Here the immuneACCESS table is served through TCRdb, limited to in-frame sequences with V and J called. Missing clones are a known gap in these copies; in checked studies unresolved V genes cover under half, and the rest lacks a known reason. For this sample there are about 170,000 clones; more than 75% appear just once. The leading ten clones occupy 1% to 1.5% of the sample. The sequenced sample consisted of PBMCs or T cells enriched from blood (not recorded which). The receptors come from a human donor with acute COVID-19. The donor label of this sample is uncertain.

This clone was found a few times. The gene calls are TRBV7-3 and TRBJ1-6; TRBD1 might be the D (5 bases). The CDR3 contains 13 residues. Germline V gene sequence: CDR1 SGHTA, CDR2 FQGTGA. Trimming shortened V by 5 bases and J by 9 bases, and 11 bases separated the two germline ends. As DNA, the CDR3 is TGTGCCAGCAGCGGGGCAGTAGCTTCACCCCTCCACTTT. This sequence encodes CASSGAVASPLHF.

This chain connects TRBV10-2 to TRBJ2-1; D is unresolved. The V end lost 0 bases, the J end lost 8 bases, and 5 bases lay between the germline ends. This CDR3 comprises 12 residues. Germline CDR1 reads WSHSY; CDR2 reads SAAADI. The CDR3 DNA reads TGCGCCAGCAGTGAGTCTATCCATGAGCAGTTCTTC. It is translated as CASSESIHEQFF.

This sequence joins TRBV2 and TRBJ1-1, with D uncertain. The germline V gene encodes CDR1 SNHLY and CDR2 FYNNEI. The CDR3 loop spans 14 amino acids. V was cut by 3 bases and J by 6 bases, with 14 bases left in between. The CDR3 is CASSERGLGAEAFF. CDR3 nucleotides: TGTGCCAGCAGTGAGAGAGGGCTGGGAGCTGAAGCTTTCTTT. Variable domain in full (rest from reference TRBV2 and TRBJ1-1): EPEVTQTPSHQVTQMGQEVILRCVPISNHLYFYWYRQILGQKVEFLVSFYNNEISEKSEIFDDQFSVERPDGSNFTLKIRSTKLEDSAMYFCASSERGLGAEAFFGQGTRLTVV.